The 3 T cell receptor beta chains reported below all come from one sample, sequenced in a study of blood T cell repertoires in COVID-19. Profiled with immunoSEQ multiplex PCR; TCRdb holds only in-frame clones, not every one. The sample has over 200,000 clones; 70% to 90% are singletons. Sequenced: PBMCs or T cells enriched from blood (not recorded which). These receptors came from a man younger than 40 who had recovered from COVID-19.

This chain links TRBV5-1 with TRBJ2-1; the match to TRBD2 covers 11 bases. There are 16 residues in the CDR3. The junction had 11 bases not matched to a gene; V was cut back by 3 bases and J by 9 bases. Germline loops: CDR1 SGHRS, CDR2 YFSETQ. Written as DNA, the CDR3 is TGCGCCAGCAGCTCCCCTAGCGGGAGGCTACGGGGTGAGCAGTTCTTC. Protein: CASSSPSGRLRGEQFF.

The genes are TRBV28 and TRBJ2-7; 11 bases map to TRBD2. The V gene end was trimmed by 3 bases and the J gene end by 7 bases; junction bases not matched to a gene: 2. Germline assignment: CDR1 MDHEN and CDR2 SYDVKM. The CDR3 contains 13 residues. The CDR3 bases are TGTGCCAGCAGTTTCGGACTAGCGGGTGAGCAGTACTTC. Its translation is CASSFGLAGEQYF.

The chain recombines TRBV30 with TRBJ1-6, with 7 nucleotides matching TRBD1. The CDR3 consists of 16 residues. Losses at the gene ends were 0 bases for V and 7 bases for J; bases not matched to a gene: 9. Looked up from germline, CDR1 is GTSNPN and CDR2 is SVGIG (reference sequence). The CDR3 DNA sequence: TGTGCCTGGAGTGTACGACAGGGCAGGAGCAATTCACCCCTCCACTTT. Residues: CAWSVRQGRSNSPLHF. Full variable domain (remainder filled in from reference TRBV30 and TRBJ1-6): SQTIHQWPATLVQPVGSPLSLECTVEGTSNPNLYWYRQAAGRGLQLLFYSVGIGQISSEVPQNLSASRPQDRQFILSSKKLLLSDSGFYLCAWSVRQGRSNSPLHFGNGTRLTVT.